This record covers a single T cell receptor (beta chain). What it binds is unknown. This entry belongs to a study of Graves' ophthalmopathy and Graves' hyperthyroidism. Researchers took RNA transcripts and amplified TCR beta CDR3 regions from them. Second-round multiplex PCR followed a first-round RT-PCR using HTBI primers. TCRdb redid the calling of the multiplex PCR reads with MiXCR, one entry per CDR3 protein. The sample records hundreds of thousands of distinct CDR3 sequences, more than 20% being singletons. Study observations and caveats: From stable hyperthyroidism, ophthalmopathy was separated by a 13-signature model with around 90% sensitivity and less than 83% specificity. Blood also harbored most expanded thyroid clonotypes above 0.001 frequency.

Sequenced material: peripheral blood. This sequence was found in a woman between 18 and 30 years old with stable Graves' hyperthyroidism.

The CDR3 spells CASRGTGNMNTEAFF. The CDR3, as DNA: TGTGCCAGCAGGGGGACAGGGAACATGAACACTGAAGCTTTCTTT. The chain carries TRBV12-3 or TRBV12-4 and TRBJ1-1; 9 bases map to TRBD1. With 6 bases clipped from V and 0 bases from J, the junction kept 5 bases outside the gene matches. The CDR3 length is 15 residues.